The 8 T cell receptor beta chains listed next were all sequenced from one sample in a study of OX40 agonist ivuxolimab in advanced cancers. The repertoire was sequenced with immunoSEQ multiplex PCR; TCRdb's copy has only in-frame clones and lacks some. The sample carries about 13,000 clones, around 80% recorded once. Sample: CD4+ or CD8+ T cells sorted from blood, taken in a trial of the OX40 agonist ivuxolimab. The receptors here all came from an adult with an advanced solid tumor such as melanoma, head and neck, liver or kidney cancer.

V gene TRBV11-2 combines with J gene TRBJ1-2; TRBD1 agrees at 9 bases. The V gene end was trimmed by 2 bases and the J gene end by 4 bases; junction bases not matched to a gene: 8. Per the germline V gene, CDR1 is SGHAT and CDR2 is FQNNGV. The CDR3 is made up of 16 amino acids. CDR3 amino acids: CASSLISTGGVYGYTF. CDR3 nucleotide sequence: TGTGCCAGCAGCTTAATCTCAACAGGGGGCGTCTATGGCTACACCTTC.

The chain couples TRBV5-5 to TRBJ1-6; a possible D gene is TRBD1 (5 bases). Looked up from germline, CDR1 is SGHKS and CDR2 is YYEKEE (reference sequence). The CDR3 sequence is 14 residues long. The ends were cut back, 4 bases at V and 6 bases at J, with 11 bases in the middle. The CDR3 here is CASSDLTVNSPLHF. The CDR3, as DNA: TGTGCCAGCAGCGATTTGACAGTTAATTCACCCCTCCACTTT.

This clone was seen more than once but under ten times. The chain is built from TRBV7-6 and TRBJ1-1; 9 bases fit TRBD1. This CDR3 region has 14 residues. Germline V lookup: CDR1 SGHVS, CDR2 FNYEAQ. The V gene end was trimmed by 2 bases and the J gene end by 3 bases; junction bases not matched to a gene: 1. The CDR3 region is CASSLWTGDTEAFF. The CDR3 DNA follows: TGTGCCAGCAGCTTATGGACAGGGGACACTGAAGCTTTCTTT.

The gene calls are TRBV7-6 and TRBJ1-1; unclear D gene. CDR1 SGHVS and CDR2 FNYEAQ come from the germline V gene. Trimming stripped 5 bases from V and 5 bases from J, with 12 bases between. This CDR3 comprises 13 residues. The CDR3 DNA reads TGTGCCAGCAGCCCTTCGGGTGGTACTGAAGCTTTCTTT. Its translation is CASSPSGGTEAFF.

V gene TRBV5-4 combines with J gene TRBJ2-7; 14 bases align to TRBD2. The CDR3 covers 17 residues. V trimming: 6 bases; J trimming: 0 bases; junction bases outside the gene matches: 8. CDR1 is SGHNT, CDR2 YYREEE, per germline (reference sequence). As DNA, the CDR3 is TGTGCCAGCATTAAGGGGACTAGCGGGGGCTCCTCCTACGAGCAGTACTTC. It is translated as CASIKGTSGGSSYEQYF.

The chain recombines TRBV4-1 with TRBJ1-1, with a weak D call TRBD1 (6 bases). Trimming cost V 4 bases and J 4 bases, with 7 bases left between them. There are 12 residues in the CDR3. The germline CDR1 and CDR2 sequences are MGHRA and YSYEKL. This CDR3 reads CASSRGLTEAFF. The CDR3 region has the DNA TGCGCCAGCAGCCGGGGGCTCACTGAAGCTTTCTTT.

This sequence joins TRBV4-1 and TRBJ1-4; D uncertain. From germline, CDR1 is MGHRA and CDR2 YSYEKL. The ends were cut back, 0 bases at V and 7 bases at J, with 12 bases in the middle. The CDR3 loop spans 15 amino acids. The CDR3 DNA is TGCGCCAGCAGCCAAGATCCCGGAGTTGGTGAAAAACTGTTTTTT. Translation gives CASSQDPGVGEKLFF.

The chain uses TRBV28 and TRBJ2-3; 7 nucleotides agree with TRBD1. CDR3 length: 16 residues. Germline values: CDR1 MDHEN, CDR2 SYDVKM. V was pared by 3 bases and J by 1 base, with 7 bases of the junction left unmatched. The CDR3 region is CASSFTGQRRTDTQYF. In DNA form, the CDR3 reads TGTGCCAGCAGTTTCACGGGACAGCGACGCACAGATACGCAGTATTTT.